This TCR beta chain was sequenced during a study of regulatory T cells in long-lasting Graves disease. Time point given: newly diagnosed GD, antithyroid drugs for less than 3 months. There was RNA extracted from PBMCs, and the TCR library was made from it. Arm-PCR of CDR3 regions and iRepertoire HTBI primers were used to build TCR beta libraries. One entry per CDR3 protein results from TCRdb running MiXCR on the multiplex PCR reads. The sample has just over 600,000 distinct CDR3 sequences, roughly 15% seen once. Study observations and caveats: Persistent patients shared more public clonotypes (approximately 2,700) than newly diagnosed patients (around 1,000). Compared with new cases, persistent Graves' patients showed reduced TCR diversity.

Germline assignment: CDR1 MDHEN and CDR2 SYDVKM. The CDR3 spans 14 residues. As for this clonotype: Antigen specificity is unknown.

These data were likewise used in another study, on T cells in Graves' hyperthyroidism and ophthalmopathy.

The receptor comes from a woman aged 25 to 45 with Graves disease. The starting material was peripheral blood mononuclear cells (PBMCs), obtained at new diagnosis, from a patient treated with antithyroid drugs. The chain combines TRBV28 with TRBJ2-1, with 8 bases that match TRBD2. CDR3 nucleotide sequence: TGTGCGTGCTCTCCGGGAGGGCCCTACAATGAGCAGTTCTTC. Its translation: CACSPGGPYNEQFF.